This is a list of T cell receptor beta chains from one sample in a study of T cell repertoires in cytomegalovirus infection. TCRdb called the reads again in MiXCR, with one record for every CDR3 protein. The sample carries about 68,000 distinct CDR3 sequences, approximately 22% recorded once. These receptors have no identified antigens. Sequenced material: PBMCs, sequenced either directly or after in vitro stimulation (not recorded which). The receptors derive from a human donor in good health (CMV status not recorded). Some clones in this sample may be carry-over from other donors' samples. CDR3s include the opening cysteine and the closing phenylalanine or tryptophan. Fields, in order: CDR3 protein, CDR3 DNA, V gene, J gene, CDR3 length, clone size, D gene. The D gene is left open where the match is weak. Not every row has a clone size; where given, it reads once, few, many or a size class.

CDR3aa: CASSLVPSGRFSADTQYF
CDR3nt: TGTGCCAGCAGCTTAGTGCCTAGCGGGAGATTTAGCGCAGATACGCAGTATTTT
v_gene: TRBV7-2
j_gene: TRBJ2-3
len: 18
abundance: many
d_gene: TRBD2

CDR3aa: CASRMDRNYEQYF
CDR3nt: TGTGCCAGCAGGATGGACAGAAACTACGAGCAGTACTTC
v_gene: TRBV6-5
j_gene: TRBJ2-7
len: 13
abundance: -
d_gene: -

CDR3aa: CASSSDRLAGGPYNEQFF
CDR3nt: TGTGCCAGCAGCTCGGATAGACTAGCGGGAGGGCCCTACAATGAGCAGTTCTTC
v_gene: TRBV7-9
j_gene: TRBJ2-1
len: 18
abundance: -
d_gene: TRBD2

CDR3aa: CASSSGRQGPQETQYF
CDR3nt: TGCGCCAGCAGCTCGGGAAGGCAGGGCCCTCAAGAGACCCAGTACTTC
v_gene: TRBV5-1
j_gene: TRBJ2-5
len: 16
abundance: -
d_gene: -

CDR3aa: CASSNLDRVGGNTIYF
CDR3nt: TGTGCCAGCAGTAACCTGGACAGGGTAGGAGGAAACACCATATATTTT
v_gene: TRBV6-1
j_gene: TRBJ1-3
len: 16
abundance: -
d_gene: TRBD1

CDR3aa: CATSRESGAVGDTQYF
CDR3nt: TGTGCCACCAGCAGAGAATCCGGGGCGGTGGGAGATACGCAGTATTTT
v_gene: TRBV15
j_gene: TRBJ2-3
len: 16
abundance: -
d_gene: -

CDR3aa: CASSSREQETQYF
CDR3nt: TGTGCCAGCAGTTCTCGGGAACAAGAGACCCAGTACTTC
v_gene: TRBV6-2/TRBV6-3
j_gene: TRBJ2-5
len: 13
abundance: many
d_gene: -

CDR3aa: CASSEEVAGGRDTQYF
CDR3nt: TGTGCCAGCAGTGAAGAGGTAGCGGGAGGAAGGGATACGCAGTATTTT
v_gene: TRBV2
j_gene: TRBJ2-3
len: 16
abundance: many
d_gene: TRBD2

CDR3aa: CASSFISTDTQYF
CDR3nt: TGTGCCAGCAGTTTTATTAGCACAGATACGCAGTATTTT
v_gene: TRBV12-3/TRBV12-4
j_gene: TRBJ2-3
len: 13
abundance: -
d_gene: -

CDR3aa: CASSPAGGPEYEQYF
CDR3nt: TGTGCCAGCAGTCCAGCGGGAGGGCCGGAGTACGAGCAGTACTTC
v_gene: TRBV6-5
j_gene: TRBJ2-7
len: 15
abundance: -
d_gene: TRBD2

CDR3aa: CASSLLRGHNEQFF
CDR3nt: TGTGCCAGCAGCTTGCTCAGGGGGCACAATGAGCAGTTCTTC
v_gene: TRBV7-2
j_gene: TRBJ2-1
len: 14
abundance: few
d_gene: TRBD1

CDR3aa: CASSQAWASTDTQYF
CDR3nt: TGCGCCAGCAGCCAAGCATGGGCGAGCACAGATACGCAGTATTTT
v_gene: TRBV4-3
j_gene: TRBJ2-3
len: 15
abundance: -
d_gene: -

CDR3aa: CASSWAKTEAFF
CDR3nt: TGTGCCAGCAGTTGGGCGAAGACAGAAGCTTTCTTT
v_gene: TRBV28
j_gene: TRBJ1-1
len: 12
abundance: -
d_gene: -

CDR3aa: CASSLMMGRTDTQYF
CDR3nt: TGTGCCAGCAGTTTAATGATGGGCCGCACAGATACGCAGTATTTT
v_gene: TRBV12-3/TRBV12-4
j_gene: TRBJ2-3
len: 15
abundance: few
d_gene: -

CDR3aa: CASSFGSWLRQAYGYTF
CDR3nt: TGTGCCAGCAGTTTTGGTTCCTGGCTTAGACAGGCCTATGGCTACACCTTC
v_gene: TRBV12-3/TRBV12-4
j_gene: TRBJ1-2
len: 17
abundance: few
d_gene: -

CDR3aa: CSAHASSGSSYNEQFF
CDR3nt: TGCAGTGCTCACGCCTCTAGCGGGAGCTCCTACAATGAGCAGTTCTTC
v_gene: TRBV20-1
j_gene: TRBJ2-1
len: 16
abundance: few
d_gene: TRBD2

CDR3aa: CASSRGQGTEAFF
CDR3nt: TGTGCCAGCAGTCGAGGACAGGGCACTGAAGCTTTCTTT
v_gene: TRBV6-2/TRBV6-3
j_gene: TRBJ1-1
len: 13
abundance: few
d_gene: TRBD1

CDR3aa: CASSLLGAGGYTF
CDR3nt: TGTGCCAGCAGTTTATTGGGGGCGGGAGGCTACACCTTC
v_gene: TRBV28
j_gene: TRBJ1-2
len: 13
abundance: -
d_gene: -

CDR3aa: CASSQEGVTPGTGELFF
CDR3nt: TGTGCCAGCAGCCAAGAGGGGGTGACGCCGGGCACCGGGGAGCTGTTTTTT
v_gene: TRBV7-6
j_gene: TRBJ2-2
len: 17
abundance: many
d_gene: -

CDR3aa: CASSLYQRQGAEQYF
CDR3nt: TGTGCCAGCAGCTTATACCAAAGACAGGGGGCCGAGCAGTACTTC
v_gene: TRBV7-8
j_gene: TRBJ2-7
len: 15
abundance: -
d_gene: TRBD1

CDR3aa: CASSAQGANTEAFF
CDR3nt: TGTGCCAGCAGCGCACAGGGGGCGAACACTGAAGCTTTCTTT
v_gene: TRBV7-2
j_gene: TRBJ1-1
len: 14
abundance: many
d_gene: TRBD1

CDR3aa: CASSLDGLGQETQYF
CDR3nt: TGTGCTAGCAGCTTGGACGGACTAGGCCAAGAGACCCAGTACTTC
v_gene: TRBV7-7
j_gene: TRBJ2-5
len: 15
abundance: -
d_gene: TRBD2

CDR3aa: CASSFSWTDTQYF
CDR3nt: TGTGCCAGCAGCTTTAGTTGGACAGATACGCAGTATTTT
v_gene: TRBV7-2
j_gene: TRBJ2-3
len: 13
abundance: -
d_gene: -

CDR3aa: CASSVGEGRYEQYF
CDR3nt: TGTGCCAGCAGCGTAGGTGAGGGGCGGTACGAGCAGTACTTC
v_gene: TRBV9
j_gene: TRBJ2-7
len: 14
abundance: -
d_gene: -

CDR3aa: CASRKDGENEAFF
CDR3nt: TGTGCCAGCAGAAAGGACGGGGAAAATGAAGCTTTCTTT
v_gene: TRBV7-9
j_gene: TRBJ1-1
len: 13
abundance: many
d_gene: -

CDR3aa: CASSPPGQLQETQYF
CDR3nt: TGTGCCAGCAGCCCACCGGGACAGTTACAAGAGACCCAGTACTTC
v_gene: TRBV5-4
j_gene: TRBJ2-5
len: 15
abundance: -
d_gene: TRBD1

CDR3aa: CASATGRERTGELFF
CDR3nt: TGCGCCAGCGCGACTGGGCGGGAGAGAACCGGGGAGCTGTTTTTT
v_gene: TRBV5-1
j_gene: TRBJ2-2
len: 15
abundance: -
d_gene: TRBD2

CDR3aa: CASSMGTDILDTQYF
CDR3nt: TGTGCCAGTAGTATGGGTACCGACATATTAGATACGCAGTATTTT
v_gene: TRBV19
j_gene: TRBJ2-3
len: 15
abundance: -
d_gene: -

CDR3aa: CAISGDRAPNEQFF
CDR3nt: TGTGCCATCAGTGGGGACAGGGCCCCCAATGAGCAGTTCTTC
v_gene: TRBV10-3
j_gene: TRBJ2-1
len: 14
abundance: few
d_gene: TRBD1

CDR3aa: CASSYDGQPQHF
CDR3nt: TGTGCCAGCAGTTACGACGGTCAGCCCCAGCATTTT
v_gene: TRBV6-2/TRBV6-3
j_gene: TRBJ1-5
len: 12
abundance: few
d_gene: -

CDR3aa: CASSFSGVRRGDIQYF
CDR3nt: TGTGCCAGCAGCTTTTCGGGGGTGCGGAGAGGTGACATTCAGTACTTC
v_gene: TRBV7-8
j_gene: TRBJ2-4
len: 16
abundance: few
d_gene: -

CDR3aa: CASSLWTGETQYF
CDR3nt: TGTGCCAGCAGCTTATGGACTGGGGAGACCCAGTACTTC
v_gene: TRBV7-6
j_gene: TRBJ2-5
len: 13
abundance: many
d_gene: -

CDR3aa: CASSYGASLVSTGELFF
CDR3nt: TGTGCCAGCAGTTACGGGGCTAGCCTAGTCAGCACCGGGGAGCTGTTTTTT
v_gene: TRBV6-5
j_gene: TRBJ2-2
len: 17
abundance: -
d_gene: -

CDR3aa: CASSPIIGAGANVLTF
CDR3nt: TGTGCCAGCAGTCCGATTATCGGGGCCGGGGCCAACGTCCTGACTTTC
v_gene: TRBV6-1
j_gene: TRBJ2-6
len: 16
abundance: few
d_gene: -

CDR3aa: CASSPGGGRTEYGYTF
CDR3nt: TGTGCCAGCAGCCCCGGGGGAGGGCGGACAGAATATGGCTACACCTTC
v_gene: TRBV7-2
j_gene: TRBJ1-2
len: 16
abundance: many
d_gene: -

CDR3aa: CASSTRLAIRADTQYF
CDR3nt: TGTGCCAGCAGTACCCGACTAGCGATAAGAGCAGATACGCAGTATTTT
v_gene: TRBV12-3/TRBV12-4
j_gene: TRBJ2-3
len: 16
abundance: -
d_gene: TRBD2

CDR3aa: CASSPSGGRTYNEQFF
CDR3nt: TGTGCCAGCAGCCCTTCCGGCGGGCGGACATACAATGAGCAGTTCTTC
v_gene: TRBV7-2
j_gene: TRBJ2-1
len: 16
abundance: many
d_gene: -

CDR3aa: CASSTPYEQYF
CDR3nt: TGTGCCAGCTCTACTCCCTACGAGCAGTACTTC
v_gene: TRBV28
j_gene: TRBJ2-7
len: 11
abundance: few
d_gene: -

CDR3aa: CASSYEANYGYTF
CDR3nt: TGTGCCAGCAGTTACGAGGCTAACTATGGCTACACCTTC
v_gene: TRBV6-5
j_gene: TRBJ1-2
len: 13
abundance: -
d_gene: -

CDR3aa: CASSIRRLAGTGELFF
CDR3nt: TGTGCCAGTAGTATCCGGAGACTAGCGGGCACCGGGGAGCTGTTTTTT
v_gene: TRBV19
j_gene: TRBJ2-2
len: 16
abundance: -
d_gene: TRBD2

CDR3aa: CASSLDRTGTDTQYF
CDR3nt: TGTGCCAGCAGCTTGGACAGGACCGGCACAGATACGCAGTATTTT
v_gene: TRBV5-6
j_gene: TRBJ2-3
len: 15
abundance: -
d_gene: -

CDR3aa: CASREILDRGGTEAFF
CDR3nt: TGTGCCAGCAGGGAGATCTTGGACAGGGGGGGGACTGAAGCTTTCTTT
v_gene: TRBV28
j_gene: TRBJ1-1
len: 16
abundance: few
d_gene: TRBD1

CDR3aa: CASSFGGFIYEQYF
CDR3nt: TGTGCCAGCAGTTTCGGGGGGTTTATCTACGAGCAGTACTTC
v_gene: TRBV28
j_gene: TRBJ2-7
len: 14
abundance: -
d_gene: TRBD2

CDR3aa: CASSSTGDSNQPQHF
CDR3nt: TGTGCCAGCAGCTCAACAGGGGATAGCAATCAGCCCCAGCATTTT
v_gene: TRBV7-9
j_gene: TRBJ1-5
len: 15
abundance: few
d_gene: TRBD1

CDR3aa: CASSSLTGGLQPQHF
CDR3nt: TGTGCCAGCAGCTCATTGACAGGGGGCCTTCAGCCCCAGCATTTT
v_gene: TRBV7-2
j_gene: TRBJ1-5
len: 15
abundance: -
d_gene: TRBD1

CDR3aa: CASSLGGRATGELFF
CDR3nt: TGTGCCAGCAGCTTAGGAGGGAGGGCGACCGGGGAGCTGTTTTTT
v_gene: TRBV7-2
j_gene: TRBJ2-2
len: 15
abundance: few
d_gene: TRBD2

CDR3aa: CASRSNRGDYGYTF
CDR3nt: TGTGCCAGCAGATCTAACAGGGGAGACTATGGCTACACCTTC
v_gene: TRBV7-2
j_gene: TRBJ1-2
len: 14
abundance: few
d_gene: TRBD1

CDR3aa: CASSLALGREETQYF
CDR3nt: TGTGCCAGCAGCTTGGCTTTAGGCCGAGAAGAGACCCAGTACTTC
v_gene: TRBV5-4
j_gene: TRBJ2-5
len: 15
abundance: -
d_gene: -

CDR3aa: CASSFWNSPLHF
CDR3nt: TGTGCCAGCAGCTTCTGGAATTCACCCCTCCACTTT
v_gene: TRBV5-6
j_gene: TRBJ1-6
len: 12
abundance: -
d_gene: -

CDR3aa: CASSFRAGSSYNEQFF
CDR3nt: TGTGCCAGCAGTTTTCGGGCGGGATCAAGCTACAATGAGCAGTTCTTC
v_gene: TRBV28
j_gene: TRBJ2-1
len: 16
abundance: -
d_gene: -

CDR3aa: CASSIDSPTSGAGTGELFF
CDR3nt: TGTGCCAGCAGCATCGACAGCCCGACTAGCGGGGCCGGCACCGGGGAGCTGTTTTTT
v_gene: TRBV7-9
j_gene: TRBJ2-2
len: 19
abundance: -
d_gene: TRBD2